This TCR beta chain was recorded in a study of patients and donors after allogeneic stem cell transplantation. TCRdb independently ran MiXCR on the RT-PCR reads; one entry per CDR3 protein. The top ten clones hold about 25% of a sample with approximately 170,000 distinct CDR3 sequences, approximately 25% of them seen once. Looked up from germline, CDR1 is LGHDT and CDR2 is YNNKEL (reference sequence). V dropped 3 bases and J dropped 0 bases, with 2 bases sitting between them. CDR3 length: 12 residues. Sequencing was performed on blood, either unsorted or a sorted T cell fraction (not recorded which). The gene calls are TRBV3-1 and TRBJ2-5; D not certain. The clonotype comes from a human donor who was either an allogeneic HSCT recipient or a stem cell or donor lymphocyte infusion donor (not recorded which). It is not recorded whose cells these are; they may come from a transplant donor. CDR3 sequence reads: CASSHYQETQYF. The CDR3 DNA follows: TGTGCCAGCAGCCATTACCAAGAGACCCAGTACTTC.